The 15 T cell receptor beta chains presented below share a single source sample, sequenced in a study of regulatory T cells in long-lasting Graves disease. The time point here: persistent/refractory GD, antithyroid drugs over 5 years with positive TRAb. With RNA extracted from PBMCs as input, the TCR library was made. In building TCR beta libraries, iRepertoire HTBI primers were used together with Arm-PCR of CDR3 regions. A single record per CDR3 protein comes from TCRdb applying MiXCR to the multiplex PCR reads. The data hold about 400,000 distinct CDR3 sequences, with about 20% observed a single time. Sequences were derived from peripheral blood mononuclear cells (PBMCs), sampled when the disease was refractory, from a patient treated with antithyroid drugs. The receptors originated from a female donor with Graves disease.

This clonotype has a count of ten or more. V and J are TRBV30 and TRBJ2-5, with TRBD1 as a possible D gene (5 bases). Deletions cut 5 bases from V and 5 bases from J, with 15 bases between. The CDR3 has 13 amino acids. Germline loops: CDR1 GTSNPN, CDR2 SVGIG (reference sequence). This CDR3 reads CAWDSRRLETQYF. CDR3 coding DNA: TGTGCCTGGGACAGCCGTCGGTTGGAGACCCAGTACTTC.

In its sample, this clonotype was seen once. The chain couples TRBV20-1 to TRBJ2-5; D unclear. The CDR3 totals 13 residues. Germline V gene data show CDR1 as DFQATT and CDR2 as SNEGSKA (reference sequence). V lost 6 bases to trimming and J lost 5 bases, with 16 bases between them. The CDR3 DNA follows: TGCAGTGCCAGGTGGTTGCTCGCGGAGACCCAGTACTTC. This sequence encodes CSARWLLAETQYF.

The V call is TRBV14, the J call TRBJ2-2; 9 bases match TRBD2. V dropped 0 bases and J dropped 7; count of bases not matched to a gene: 3. The length of the CDR3 is 15 residues. The V gene's germline CDR1 is SGHDN and CDR2 FVKESK. The CDR3 here is CASSQESGRNGELFF. For the CDR3, the DNA is TGTGCCAGCAGCCAAGAAAGCGGGAGGAACGGGGAGCTGTTTTTT.

The sample holds a few counts of this clonotype. The chain uses TRBV14 and TRBJ2-2; 8 bases are shared with TRBD1. In germline, CDR1 is SGHDN, CDR2 FVKESK. The CDR3 contains 14 residues. With 4 bases clipped from V and 6 bases from J, the junction kept 4 bases outside the gene matches. The CDR3 DNA reads TGTGCCAGCAGCCGATGGACAGGGCCCGGGGAGCTGTTTTTT. Its translation is CASSRWTGPGELFF. The whole variable domain, filled in from reference TRBV14 and TRBJ2-2, reads EAGVTQFPSHSVIEKGQTVTLRCDPISGHDNLYWYRRVMGKEIKFLLHFVKESKQDESGMPNNRFLAERTGGTYSTLKVQPAELEDSGVYFCASSRWTGPGELFFGEGSRLTVL.

This chain links TRBV15 with TRBJ2-5; 8 nucleotides align to TRBD1. CDR1 is LNHNV, CDR2 YYDKDF, per germline (reference sequence). After removal of 5 bases from V and 4 bases from J, the junction contained 15 bases not matched to a gene. This CDR3 is 17 amino acids long. CDR3 region: CATSVTLDRVVGETQYF. Here the CDR3 DNA reads TGTGCCACCAGCGTCACTTTGGACAGGGTGGTAGGAGAGACCCAGTACTTC.

The V call is TRBV11-2, the J call TRBJ2-5; D might be TRBD1 or TRBD2, each matching 5 bases. CDR3 length: 22 residues. V was cut by 1 base and J by 4 bases, with 34 bases left in between. The germline CDR1 and CDR2 sequences are SGHAT and FQNNGV. As DNA, the CDR3 is TGTGCCAGCAGCTTAGTAGAGAAGACCGGGACCTCCGTGGGTGCAGCAATAGAGACCCAGTACTTC. This codes for CASSLVEKTGTSVGAAIETQYF.

On this clonotype itself: This clone may be a read error of a much larger clone one base away. This sequence joins TRBV3-1 and TRBJ2-7; the D is unclear. V was shortened by 1 base and J by 3 bases, with 13 bases between the two germline ends. This CDR3 region has 15 residues. Germline values: CDR1 LGHDT, CDR2 YNNKEL (reference sequence). The CDR3: CASSQAPELDYEQYF. CDR3 sequence (DNA): TGTGCCAGCAGCCAAGCCCCCGAGCTAGACTACGAGCAGTACTTC.

The chain is built from TRBV19 and TRBJ1-4, with 7 positions matching TRBD1. The length of the CDR3 is 15 residues. The ends lost 5 bases at V and 8 bases at J; junction bases unmatched: 11. Germline CDR1 and CDR2: LNHDA and SQIVND (reference sequence). The CDR3 spells CASSRGTESREKLFF. CDR3 DNA: TGTGCCAGTAGTCGGGGGACAGAAAGCAGAGAAAAACTGTTTTTT.

The chain combines TRBV6-5 with TRBJ2-5, with TRBD1 identical over 8 bases. The length of the CDR3 is 16 residues. Germline V gene data show CDR1 as MNHEY and CDR2 as SVGAGI. After removal of 2 bases from V and 4 bases from J, the junction contained 9 bases not matched to a gene. The CDR3 region is CASSYGQGVGTETQYF. In nucleotides, the CDR3 is TGTGCCAGCAGTTACGGACAGGGCGTAGGAACAGAGACCCAGTACTTC.

The J gene is TRBJ2-5, the V gene TRBV28; TRBD2 matches 10 bases. Germline V lookup: CDR1 MDHEN, CDR2 SYDVKM. The CDR3 has 18 residues. Trimming cost V 3 bases and J 5 bases; bases outside gene matches: 15. In nucleotides, the CDR3 is TGTGCCAGCAGTTTGGAGCTATCTAGCGGGAGACCTGGGGAGACCCAGTACTTC. Translating it yields CASSLELSSGRPGETQYF.

This clonotype was detected many times. The rearrangement links TRBV7-8 to TRBJ1-2; D may be TRBD1 (6 bases). V dropped 0 bases and J dropped 6 bases, with 26 bases sitting between them. The CDR3 spans 19 residues. Per the germline V gene, CDR1 is SGHVS and CDR2 is FQNEAQ. The CDR3 DNA follows: TGTGCCAGCAGCTTAGCGATGGGACAAAAGGGCCATGGTGGTGATGGCTACACCTTC. It is translated as CASSLAMGQKGHGGDGYTF.

This clonotype was detected many times. This rearrangement joins TRBV28 to TRBJ2-7; no clear D gene. The V end lost 6 bases, the J end lost 4 bases, and 16 bases lay between the germline ends. The germline CDR1 and CDR2 sequences are MDHEN and SYDVKM. CDR3 length: 14 amino acids. This CDR3 reads CASSSPDGPYEQYF. The CDR3, as DNA: TGTGCCAGCAGCTCCCCGGACGGACCTTACGAGCAGTACTTC. Using reference TRBV28 and TRBJ2-7 for the parts outside the CDR3, the full variable domain is DVKVTQSSRYLVKRTGEKVFLECVQDMDHENMFWYRQDPGLGLRLIYFSYDVKMKEKGDIPEGYSVSREKKERFSLILESASTNQTSMYLCASSSPDGPYEQYFGPGTRLTVT.

This rearrangement joins TRBV20-1 to TRBJ2-7; D perhaps matches TRBD1 (6 bases). The CDR3 totals 14 residues. CDR1 is DFQATT and CDR2 is SNEGSKA in the germline V gene (reference sequence). V lost 6 bases and J 3 bases, leaving 18 bases between the germline ends. This CDR3 reads CSAGTMDWHYEQYF. CDR3 in DNA: TGCAGTGCGGGGACAATGGACTGGCACTACGAGCAGTACTTC.

The rearrangement links TRBV7-2 to TRBJ2-2; D unclear. Trimming took off 1 base at V and 4 bases at J, with 13 bases between the two ends. The CDR3 covers 16 residues. Per germline, CDR1 SGHTA and CDR2 FQGNSA. The DNA for the CDR3 is TGTGCCAGCAGCTTAGTTGGCAGGATACTCACCGGGGAGCTGTTTTTT. Encoded protein: CASSLVGRILTGELFF. Combining the CDR3 with reference TRBV7-2 and TRBJ2-2 gives the whole variable domain GAGVSQSPSNKVTEKGKDVELRCDPISGHTALYWYRQSLGQGLEFLIYFQGNSAPDKSGLPSDRFSAERTGGSVSTLTIQRTQQEDSAVYLCASSLVGRILTGELFFGEGSRLTVL.

The sample holds a few counts of this clonotype. J is TRBJ2-7 and V is TRBV7-9; D remains unclear. The V and J ends lost 5 bases and 5 bases respectively, with 16 bases between them. CDR3 length equals 14 residues. Germline values: CDR1 SEHNR, CDR2 FQNEAQ (reference sequence). Here the CDR3 reads CASSPPASFHEQYF. Written as DNA, the CDR3 is TGTGCCAGCAGCCCGCCGGCTAGTTTCCACGAGCAGTACTTC.